This T cell receptor beta chain appears in the sequencing data of a study of T cell repertoires in cytomegalovirus infection. The overall study: It was the public TCR beta signatures that indicated both CMV infection and matching HLA type.

This clonotype turned up a few times. As yet, its antigen is unknown. MiXCR, applied by TCRdb to the reads, yields one record per CDR3 protein. The sample carries hundreds of thousands of distinct CDR3 sequences, around 30% recorded once. V was clipped by 2 bases and J by 0 bases; unmatched bases: 4. Germline V gene sequence: CDR1 ENHRY, CDR2 SYGVKD. The CDR3 consists of 17 residues. This clonotype originated in a human donor in good health (CMV status not recorded). Some clones in this sample may be carry-over from other donors' samples. The material sequenced was cultured PBMCs, taken from culture after CMV antigen stimulation. The chain links TRBV10-3 to TRBJ2-1; 10 bases are a match to TRBD2. CDR3 nucleotides: TGTGCCATCAGTGAGGCTAGCGGGGGAAGCTCCTACAATGAGCAGTTCTTC. It encodes CAISEASGGSSYNEQFF.